Presented here are 11 T cell receptor beta chains from one specimen sequenced in a study of blood T cell repertoires in COVID-19. Clones were sequenced by immunoSEQ multiplex PCR, and TCRdb holds only the in-frame ones, with some missing. The sample includes approximately 440,000 clones, 80% to 95% seen only once; the top ten take 0.55% to 0.75%. The sample consisted of PBMCs or T cells enriched from blood (not recorded which). These receptors came from a man aged 18 to 35 who had recovered from COVID-19.

This CDR3 is CSVEGTGDEAFF. CDR3 DNA sequence: TGCAGCGTTGAAGGGACAGGGGATGAAGCTTTCTTT. The rearrangement links TRBV29-1 to TRBJ1-1, with TRBD1 matching 9 bases. J gave up 7 bases and V 1 base, and 1 base lay outside the gene matches. Germline CDR1 SQVTM, CDR2 ANQGSEA. This CDR3 has 12 residues. Filled out from reference TRBV29-1 and TRBJ1-1, the complete variable domain reads SAVISQKPSRDICQRGTSLTIQCQVDSQVTMMFWYRQQPGQSLTLIATANQGSEATYESGFVIDKFPISRPNLTFSTLTVSNMSPEDSSIYLCSVEGTGDEAFFGQGTRLTVV.

The chain employs TRBV18 and TRBJ1-2; D is perhaps TRBD1 (6 bases). This CDR3 has 15 amino acids. The germline V gene encodes CDR1 KGHSH and CDR2 LQKENI. Between the trimmed V and J ends, which lost 3 bases and 4 bases, there was a span of 15 bases. The CDR3 sequence is CASSPRDTSGYGYTF. Here the CDR3 DNA reads TGTGCCAGCTCACCCCGGGACACCTCGGGCTATGGCTACACCTTC.

The chain combines TRBV10-2 with TRBJ1-2, with D unclear. The CDR3 runs 13 residues. CDR1 is WSHSY, CDR2 SAAADI, per germline. Trimming took off 5 bases at V and 7 bases at J, with 14 bases between the two ends. The CDR3 DNA sequence: TGCGCCAGCAGTTCAAGGGAGGGCATTGGCTACACCTTC. It is translated as CASSSREGIGYTF.

V is TRBV3-1 (or the pseudogene TRBV3-2) and J is TRBJ1-4; possibly TRBD1 for D (6 bases). This CDR3 spans 15 amino acids. Trimming removed 0 bases at V and 11 bases at J, with 16 bases between. Germline values: CDR1 LGHDT, CDR2 YNNKEL (reference sequence). The CDR3 region is CASSQDRNEGGKLFF. In DNA, the CDR3 is TGTGCCAGCAGCCAAGATCGTAATGAGGGGGGGAAACTGTTTTTT.

The chain combines TRBV13 with TRBJ1-6; a weak D match, TRBD1 (5 bases). Germline V lookup: CDR1 PRHDT, CDR2 FYEKMQ (reference sequence). This CDR3 is built from 13 residues. V lost 5 bases and J 5 bases, leaving 7 bases between the germline ends. The CDR3, as DNA: TGTGCCAGCAGCCCGACAGATAATTCACCCCTCCACTTT. This codes for CASSPTDNSPLHF.

The rearrangement uses TRBV4-1 and TRBJ1-1; D may be TRBD1 (5 bases). CDR3 length: 16 residues. Trimming left V 0 bases short and J 2 bases short, with 13 bases between. Germline CDR1 and CDR2: MGHRA and YSYEKL. This chain's CDR3 is CASSQEYTRDNTEAFF. The CDR3 DNA follows: TGCGCCAGCAGCCAAGAATACACCAGGGATAACACTGAAGCTTTCTTT.

The chain carries TRBV12-3 or TRBV12-4 and TRBJ2-1, with D possibly matching TRBD1 (5 bases). This CDR3 region has 13 residues. V lost 3 bases to trimming and J lost 4 bases, with 7 bases between them. The CDR3 sequence: CASSLGQYNEQFF. CDR3 nucleotides: TGTGCCAGCAGTTTGGGGCAATACAATGAGCAGTTCTTC.

The V call is TRBV12-3 or TRBV12-4, the J call TRBJ2-1, with D uncertain. Between the trimmed V and J ends, which lost 7 bases and 5 bases, there was a span of 9 bases. The CDR3 loop spans 12 amino acids. CDR3 DNA: TGTGCCAGCACCCGCACAAACAATGAGCAGTTCTTC. Protein sequence: CASTRTNNEQFF.

This chain links TRBV24-1 with TRBJ2-1; 11 bases agree with TRBD2. This CDR3 region has 17 residues. CDR1 KGHDR and CDR2 SFDVKD come from the germline V gene. Losses at the gene ends were 3 bases for V and 3 bases for J; bases not matched to a gene: 6. The CDR3 nucleotides read TGTGCCACCAGTGATAGCGGTACTAGCGGGGGCTACAATGAGCAGTTCTTC. Translating it yields CATSDSGTSGGYNEQFF.

The chain employs TRBV29-1 and TRBJ1-5; weak D call: TRBD1 (5 bases). The length of the CDR3 is 13 residues. Germline V gene lookup returns CDR1 SQVTM and CDR2 ANQGSEA. The V and J ends lost 6 bases and 1 base respectively, with 10 bases between them. CDR3 nucleotides: TGCAGCGTGTCAAGGGGAAGCAATCAGCCCCAGCATTTT. Translation: CSVSRGSNQPQHF.

The chain has TRBV5-1 and TRBJ2-2, with 7 bases lining up with TRBD2. The CDR3 spans 15 residues. V shed 4 bases, J shed 1 base, and the junction held 4 bases outside the gene matches. Per germline, CDR1 SGHRS and CDR2 YFSETQ. The CDR3 bases are TGCGCCAGCAGCCCGGGAGGACAGAACACCGGGGAGCTGTTTTTT. This encodes CASSPGGQNTGELFF.